This T cell receptor (beta chain) came from a study of cytomegalovirus exposure and HLA in healthy donors. It was with 60 Vbeta and 13 Jbeta primers that the PCR ran. As processed by the authors: Roughly 11 million of the approximately 80 million unique TCR beta chains counted in a later analysis were shared. Data came from immunoSEQ multiplex PCR; TCRdb stores just in-frame clones and leaves some out. V and J calls and clone size are given by that table; D and trimming were obtained from the DNA. The data contain around 91,000 clones, approximately 89% of them singletons. CDR1 is MDHEN and CDR2 is SYDVKM in the germline V gene. Trimming took 1 base from V and 2 from J; bases not matched to a gene: 6. This CDR3 has 16 amino acids. On this clone: Its specificity is not known.

Overall study results and limits: The majority of CMV-associated TCR beta chains were reported as apparently HLA-restricted in a later analysis. Some public TCRs appeared in many individuals, while most sequences were rare.

The V call is TRBV28, the J call TRBJ2-3; TRBD2 matches 7 bases. The clonotype comes from a man younger than 40 in good health and CMV-seropositive. The sample consisted of PBMCs. The CDR3, as DNA: TGTGCCAGCAGTTTATATGTGGGAGGGACCACAGATACGCAGTATTTT. Translation: CASSLYVGGTTDTQYF.